Here is one T cell receptor beta chain with its context. Its antigen is still unknown. These data belong to a study of post-analysis software for immune sequencing data. At the level of the study: Relapsing-remitting, secondary progressive and progressive-relapsing multiple sclerosis courses were included.

This CDR3 is 14 amino acids long. The germline V gene encodes CDR1 LNHNV and CDR2 YYDKDF (reference sequence). V was shortened by 8 bases and J by 3 bases, with 15 bases between the two germline ends. Regarding the study as a whole: Five or six TRBV segments appeared more often in patients than in controls, and TRBV5-6, TRBV5-1 and TRBV20-1 were among these. When compared against controls, multiple sclerosis patients showed significantly lower normalized Chao1 diversity.

Unique molecular identifiers were carried by the TCR beta cDNA libraries. The source material, roughly 0.9 to 11 million T cells, gave rise to about 490,000 cDNA molecules. TCRdb redid the calling of the PCR reads with MiXCR, one entry per CDR3 protein. The top ten hold 4% to 5% of the sample, which has about 770,000 distinct CDR3 sequences, about half seen once. V gene TRBV15 combines with J gene TRBJ2-3; tentative D call: TRBD1 (7 bases). The specimen sequenced was blood. This receptor was identified in a girl aged 10-17 years with multiple sclerosis. In DNA form, the CDR3 reads TGTGCCACCGGTGGCAGGGGGAGGACAGATACGCAGTATTTT. It is translated as CATGGRGRTDTQYF. Together with reference TRBV15 and TRBJ2-3, the CDR3 gives the full variable domain: DAMVIQNPRYQVTQFGKPVTLSCSQTLNHNVMYWYQQKSSQAPKLLFHYYDKDFNNEADTPDNFQSRRPNTSFCFLDIRSPGLGDTAMYLCATGGRGRTDTQYFGPGTRLTVL.